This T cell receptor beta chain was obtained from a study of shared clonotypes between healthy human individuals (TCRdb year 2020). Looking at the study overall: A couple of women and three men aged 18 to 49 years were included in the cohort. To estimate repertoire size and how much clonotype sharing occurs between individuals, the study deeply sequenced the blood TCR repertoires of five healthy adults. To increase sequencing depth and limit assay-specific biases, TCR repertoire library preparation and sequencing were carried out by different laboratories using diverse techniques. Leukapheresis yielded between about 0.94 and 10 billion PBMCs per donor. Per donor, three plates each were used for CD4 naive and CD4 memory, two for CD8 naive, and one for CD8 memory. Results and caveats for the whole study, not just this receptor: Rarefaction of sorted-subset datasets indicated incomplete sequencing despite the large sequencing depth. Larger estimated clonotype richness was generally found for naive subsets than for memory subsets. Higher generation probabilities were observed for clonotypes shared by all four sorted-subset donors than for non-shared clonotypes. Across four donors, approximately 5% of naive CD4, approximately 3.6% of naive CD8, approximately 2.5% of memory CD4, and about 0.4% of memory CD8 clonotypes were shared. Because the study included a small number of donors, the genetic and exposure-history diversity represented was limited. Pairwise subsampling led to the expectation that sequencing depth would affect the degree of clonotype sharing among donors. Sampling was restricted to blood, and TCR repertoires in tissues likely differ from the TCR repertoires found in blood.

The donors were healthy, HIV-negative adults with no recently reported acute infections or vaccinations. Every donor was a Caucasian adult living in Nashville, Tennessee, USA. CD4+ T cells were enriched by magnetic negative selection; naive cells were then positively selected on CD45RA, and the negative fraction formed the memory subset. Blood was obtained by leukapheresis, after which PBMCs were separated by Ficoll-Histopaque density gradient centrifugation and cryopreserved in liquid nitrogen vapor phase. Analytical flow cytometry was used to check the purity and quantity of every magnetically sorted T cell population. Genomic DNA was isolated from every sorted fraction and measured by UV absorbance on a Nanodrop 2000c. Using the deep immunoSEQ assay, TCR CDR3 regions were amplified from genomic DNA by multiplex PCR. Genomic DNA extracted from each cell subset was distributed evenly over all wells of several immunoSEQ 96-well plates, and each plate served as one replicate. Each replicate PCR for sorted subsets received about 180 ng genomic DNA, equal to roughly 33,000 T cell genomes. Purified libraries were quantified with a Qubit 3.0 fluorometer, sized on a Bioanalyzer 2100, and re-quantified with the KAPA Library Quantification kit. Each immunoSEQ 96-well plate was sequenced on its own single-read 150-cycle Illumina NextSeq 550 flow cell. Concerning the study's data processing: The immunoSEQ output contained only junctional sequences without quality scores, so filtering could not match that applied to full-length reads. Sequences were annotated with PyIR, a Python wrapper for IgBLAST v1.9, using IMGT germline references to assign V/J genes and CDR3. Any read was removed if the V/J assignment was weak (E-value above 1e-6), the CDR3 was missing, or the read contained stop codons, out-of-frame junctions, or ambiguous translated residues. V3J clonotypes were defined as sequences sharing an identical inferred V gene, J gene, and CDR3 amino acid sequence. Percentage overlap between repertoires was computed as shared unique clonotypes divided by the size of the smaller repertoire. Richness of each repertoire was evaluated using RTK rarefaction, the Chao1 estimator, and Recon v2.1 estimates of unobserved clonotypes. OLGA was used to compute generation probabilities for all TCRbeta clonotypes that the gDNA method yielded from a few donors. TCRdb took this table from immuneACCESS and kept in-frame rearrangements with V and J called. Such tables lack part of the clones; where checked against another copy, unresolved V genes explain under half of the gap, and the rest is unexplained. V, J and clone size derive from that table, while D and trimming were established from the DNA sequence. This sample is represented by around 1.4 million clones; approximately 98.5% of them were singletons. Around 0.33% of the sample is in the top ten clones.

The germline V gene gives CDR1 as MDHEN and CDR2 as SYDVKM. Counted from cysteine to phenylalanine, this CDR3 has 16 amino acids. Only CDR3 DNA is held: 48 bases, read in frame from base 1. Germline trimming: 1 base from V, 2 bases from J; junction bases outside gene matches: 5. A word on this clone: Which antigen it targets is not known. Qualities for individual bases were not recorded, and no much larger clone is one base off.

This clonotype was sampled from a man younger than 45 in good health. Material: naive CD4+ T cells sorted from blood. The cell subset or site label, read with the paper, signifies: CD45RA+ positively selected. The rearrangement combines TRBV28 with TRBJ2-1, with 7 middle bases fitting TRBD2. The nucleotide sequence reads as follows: TGTGCCAGCAGTTTATCTAGCGGACTAACCTACAATGAGCAGTTCTTC. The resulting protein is CASSLSSGLTYNEQFF.